Listed below are T cell receptor beta chains from one sample, sequenced in a study of blood T cell repertoires in COVID-19. The table came from immunoSEQ multiplex PCR; TCRdb's copy has only in-frame clones and leaves some out. This repertoire shows roughly 50,000 clones, approximately 83% found once; its top ten account for around 53%. The sequencing sample was made of peripheral blood. These receptors were obtained from a man aged 65 to 79 with acute or convalescent COVID-19. The CDR3 runs from the conserved cysteine through the conserved F or W.

TRBV7-8 CASSESRIRTGNYGYTF
TRBV5-1 CASSTQGLPLLGEKLFF
TRBV4-2 CASSQTIRGTGELFF
TRBV11-2 CASSLRLADTQYF
TRBV30 CASQGEQGKGYTF
TRBV5-4 CASSMDRGLVGSSGNTIYF
TRBV5-1 CASSLGAGSYNEQFF
TRBV11-2 CASSLDGGKLFF
TRBV18 CASSPTGLRNEQFF
TRBV11-3 CASSLDTGSSTYEQYF
TRBV4-1 CASSQDLDSAGETGELFF
TRBV6-5 CASSHPPGGPPEQYF
TRBV18 CASSGGTGNSQPQHF
TRBV9 CASSPRTGRSYNEQFF
TRBV30 CAWSVPVVAGINEQFF
TRBV5-1 CASTPGQGPSGYTF
TRBV5-4 CASSLRQGNGYTF
TRBV12-3/TRBV12-4 CASSLNGGETQYF
TRBV27 CASNLSRPDTGELFF
TRBV27 CASSLSRGTANYQPQHF
TRBV7-6 CASSLRVGGAPPNEQFF
TRBV2 CASSGSGGALNEQFF
TRBV5-1 CASSLLGTGGSEAFF
TRBV19 CASNRGEGRDTQYF
TRBV30 CAWSVQTNQPQHF